This record concerns one T cell receptor beta chain sequence. Its antigen remains unidentified. Profiled with immunoSEQ multiplex PCR; TCRdb holds only in-frame clones, not every one. The sample records 120,000 or so clones, about 90% being singletons. All patients were mismatch repair deficient, assessed by either PCR or immunohistochemistry. TCR sequencing covered a few patients who responded to pembrolizumab. The sample is drawn from a study of PD-1 blockade in mismatch repair-deficient tumors. Study overall: Enrolled about 2012-2016, patients had progressing, pretreated mismatch repair-deficient cancers of more than ten types.

Study results and limitations: After pembrolizumab, tumor-resident clones rose rapidly, then generally contracted before radiologic responses.

Trimming at V came to 2 bases and at J to 8 bases, leaving 9 bases not matched to a gene. CDR1 and CDR2 (germline): MNHNY, SVGAGI (reference sequence). The CDR3 loop spans 15 amino acids. The source is an adult with mismatch repair-deficient cancer. The chain uses TRBV6-6 and TRBJ2-1; 7 bases are shared with TRBD1. The input for sequencing was peripheral blood, taken just under 74 weeks after starting pembrolizumab. CDR3: CASSYKRQGRDEQFF. The CDR3 bases are TGTGCCAGCAGTTACAAGAGACAGGGCAGGGATGAGCAGTTCTTC.